The 6 T cell receptor beta chains below were found in one sample sequenced in a study of T cell repertoires in aging, cancer and after chemotherapy. The template was genomic DNA from peripheral blood, not RNA. Multiplex touch-down PCR with TRB-A/B primers amplified rearranged V-D-J TRB sequences. In TCRdb, the multiplex PCR reads were re-called with MiXCR into one record per CDR3 protein. The table records 7,000 to 9,500 distinct CDR3 sequences, around 22% of them present only once. The sequencing sample was made of blood. The origin of the receptors is a human donor with a blood cancer. The donor label of this sample is uncertain.

This clonotype is labeled as medium-sized. This chain joins TRBV29-1 and TRBJ1-2; maybe TRBD1 (6 bases). Germline V lookup: CDR1 SQVTM, CDR2 ANQGSEA. V was cut by 4 bases and J by 3 bases, with 12 bases left in between. The CDR3 loop spans 13 amino acids. CDR3 sequence (DNA): TGCAGCGTTGGCCCAGGGGCCTACTATGGCTACACCTTC. Protein sequence: CSVGPGAYYGYTF.

The chain joins TRBV12-5 to TRBJ1-1; no clear D. The V end was cut by 2 bases, the J end by 0 bases, with 4 bases between. This CDR3 has 13 residues. CDR1 LGHNT and CDR2 FRNRAP come from the germline V gene. CDR3 amino acids: CASGLSMNTEAFF. The CDR3, as DNA: TGTGCTAGTGGTTTGTCGATGAACACTGAAGCTTTCTTT.

This clonotype has at least ten counts. This rearrangement joins TRBV7-9 to TRBJ1-2; possible D gene TRBD1, 6 bases. V lost 9 bases, J lost 4 bases, and 18 bases lay in between. CDR1 and CDR2 (germline): SEHNR, FQNEAQ (reference sequence). CDR3 size: 14 residues. This CDR3 is CASGRPGHIYGYTF. The CDR3, as DNA: TGTGCCAGTGGCCGACCGGGACACATCTATGGCTACACCTTC. Drawing the rest from reference TRBV7-9 and TRBJ1-2, the complete variable domain is DTGVSQNPRHKITKRGQNVTFRCDPISEHNRLYWYRQTLGQGPEFLTYFQNEAQLEKSRLLSDRFSAERPKGSFSTLEIQRTEQGDSAMYLCASGRPGHIYGYTFGSGTRLTVV.

This clonotype is classed as medium-sized. V is TRBV7-9 and J is TRBJ2-3; D might be TRBD2 (6 bases). CDR1 is SEHNR, CDR2 FQNEAQ, per germline (reference sequence). Trimming pared 5 bases from V and 0 bases from J, leaving 15 bases between. This CDR3 is built from 16 residues. Written as DNA, the CDR3 is TGTGCCAGCAGCCTAAGCTTGGGAGGTAGCACAGATACGCAGTATTTT. This gives the protein CASSLSLGGSTDTQYF. Based on the CDR3 plus reference TRBV7-9 and TRBJ2-3, the full variable domain is DTGVSQNPRHKITKRGQNVTFRCDPISEHNRLYWYRQTLGQGPEFLTYFQNEAQLEKSRLLSDRFSAERPKGSFSTLEIQRTEQGDSAMYLCASSLSLGGSTDTQYFGPGTRLTVL.

Relative to its sample, this clonotype is medium-sized (0.01 to 0.1%). This sequence joins TRBV10-3 and TRBJ2-3; 9 bases match TRBD1. Germline V CDR1 and CDR2: ENHRY, SYGVKD. The CDR3 runs 16 residues. Trimming at V came to 7 bases and at J to 0 bases, leaving 8 bases not matched to a gene. CDR3 residues: CAIKDRGAGSTDTQYF. For the CDR3, the DNA is TGTGCCATCAAGGACAGGGGTGCTGGTAGCACAGATACGCAGTATTTT.

This clonotype is deemed medium-sized. The chain links TRBV19 to TRBJ1-5; 9 bases line up with TRBD1. CDR1 is LNHDA, CDR2 SQIVND, per germline (reference sequence). Trimming cost V 2 bases and J 7 bases; bases outside gene matches: 12. The CDR3 is 17 residues long. CDR3 sequence: CASSIRSGQGGEQPQHF. The DNA of the CDR3 is TGTGCCAGTAGTATACGGTCGGGACAGGGAGGGGAACAGCCCCAGCATTTT.